The T cell receptor beta chain under discussion was sequenced for a study of blood T cell repertoires in COVID-19. For the study at large: The United States, Italy and Spain supplied acute and convalescent COVID-19 samples. From T cells, B-cell-depleted T cells, or PBMCs came the material, which was cDNA or gDNA.

In the original workflow: Reference gene primer amplification gave estimated nucleated cell counts. Some clones are missing from TCRdb's copy, which holds only in-frame ones; the method was immunoSEQ multiplex PCR. Clonal size and the V and J genes are those of that table, whereas D and trimming came from the DNA. The table shows roughly 16,000 clones, with about nine tenths occurring only once. With V trimmed by 6 bases and J by 4 bases, 7 bases remained unmatched. The CDR3 is made up of 14 amino acids. Germline CDR1 is MDHEN and CDR2 is SYDVKM. Sequencing used peripheral blood. The receptor comes from a human donor in a cohort sampled during active COVID-19. The rearrangement joins TRBV28 to TRBJ2-5, with 8 bases matching TRBD1. CDR3 DNA sequence: TGTGCCAGCAGATTAGACAGGGGCAGAGAGACCCAGTACTTC. Amino acids: CASRLDRGRETQYF.